The 30 T cell receptor beta chains given below trace back to one sample, sequenced in a study of response to subunit inactivated influenza vaccine. MiXCR, run by TCRdb on the RT-PCR reads, gives a single entry per CDR3 protein. Of about 310,000 distinct CDR3 sequences listed, 21% are singletons. The input for sequencing was PBMCs from blood, taken roughly 20 months after vaccination. These receptors originate from a man aged 45 to 75 who received an inactivated influenza vaccine.

The V and J genes are TRBV10-1 and TRBJ1-1, with D possibly TRBD1 on 5 matching bases. The germline CDR1 and CDR2 sequences are WNHNN and SYGVQD (reference sequence). With 6 bases removed from V and 3 bases from J, the gap between germline ends came to 23 bases. The CDR3 spans 17 residues. This chain's CDR3 is CASREPGPGGGDTEAFF. In DNA, the CDR3 is TGCGCCAGCAGAGAACCGGGCCCCGGCGGGGGTGACACTGAAGCTTTCTTT.

Only a few counts were recorded for this clonotype. The chain employs TRBV12-3 or TRBV12-4 and TRBJ2-5; the match to TRBD2 covers 13 bases. This CDR3 spans 15 amino acids. V was pared by 6 bases and J by 5 bases, with 6 bases of the junction left unmatched. The CDR3 nucleotides are TGTGCCAGCAGGTGGACTAGCGGGAGCGGTGAGACCCAGTACTTC. Translating it yields CASRWTSGSGETQYF.

This clonotype was observed a handful of times. The rearrangement joins TRBV20-1 to TRBJ1-2, with D possibly being TRBD1 (6 bases). This CDR3 is 15 amino acids long. V gave up 0 bases and J gave up 5 bases, with 16 bases separating them. The V gene's germline CDR1 is DFQATT and CDR2 SNEGSKA (reference sequence). DNA for the CDR3: TGCAGTGCTAGAGATTTGCCCACCGGGACATATGGCTACACCTTC. It specifies CSARDLPTGTYGYTF.

The genes are TRBV7-9 and TRBJ1-1; D may be TRBD1 (5 bases). V was trimmed by 5 bases and J by 6 bases, leaving 16 bases between them. Germline values: CDR1 SEHNR, CDR2 FQNEAQ (reference sequence). The CDR3 extends over 14 amino acids. The CDR3 loop reads CASSPVPRGAEAFF. The DNA for the CDR3 is TGTGCCAGCAGCCCCGTCCCCCGGGGCGCTGAAGCTTTCTTT.

V usage is TRBV20-1 and J usage is TRBJ2-5; tentative D call: TRBD2 (6 bases). Trimming stripped 4 bases from V and 0 bases from J, with 15 bases between. The CDR3 sequence is 15 residues long. Germline-derived CDR1 and CDR2 are DFQATT and SNEGSKA (reference sequence). CDR3: CSATPAEGNQETQYF. In DNA form, the CDR3 reads TGCAGTGCTACCCCGGCGGAGGGAAACCAAGAGACCCAGTACTTC.

The rearrangement joins TRBV28 to TRBJ2-7, with D unresolved. The CDR3 is 14 residues long. V lost 3 bases to trimming and J lost 7 bases, with 16 bases between them. Per the germline V gene, CDR1 is MDHEN and CDR2 is SYDVKM. CDR3 coding DNA: TGTGCCAGCAGTTTGTATAGGGATTTGGAAGAGCAGTACTTC. Its protein is CASSLYRDLEEQYF. Based on the CDR3 plus reference TRBV28 and TRBJ2-7, the full variable domain is DVKVTQSSRYLVKRTGEKVFLECVQDMDHENMFWYRQDPGLGLRLIYFSYDVKMKEKGDIPEGYSVSREKKERFSLILESASTNQTSMYLCASSLYRDLEEQYFGPGTRLTVT.

This clonotype has only a few counts. The genes are TRBV5-1 and TRBJ2-7; 7 bases are shared with TRBD1. The CDR3 is made up of 15 amino acids. V shed 4 bases, J shed 0 bases, and the junction held 7 bases outside the gene matches. Germline V gene sequence: CDR1 SGHRS, CDR2 YFSETQ. CDR3 sequence reads: CASSEGAISSYEQYF. Written as DNA, the CDR3 is TGCGCCAGCAGCGAGGGGGCGATTAGCTCCTACGAGCAGTACTTC.

The chain carries TRBV10-3 and TRBJ2-7; D possibly corresponds to TRBD2 (6 bases). Germline V gives CDR1 ENHRY, CDR2 SYGVKD. V was pared by 3 bases and J by 6 bases, with 15 bases between. The CDR3 runs 14 residues. Written as DNA, the CDR3 is TGTGCCATCAGTGAAATAGGAGGGATAGGCGAGCAGTACTTC. Amino acid sequence: CAISEIGGIGEQYF.

This clonotype came up many times. The J gene is TRBJ1-2, the V gene TRBV29-1, with D unclear. Germline assignment: CDR1 SQVTM and CDR2 ANQGSEA. V lost 5 bases to trimming and J lost 0 bases, with 10 bases between them. The CDR3 is made up of 13 amino acids. CDR3 bases: TGCAGCGTTAAAAACAGCCCTAACTATGGCTACACCTTC. This sequence encodes CSVKNSPNYGYTF.

This clonotype showed up many times. V is TRBV11-2 and J is TRBJ1-1, with 7 bases that match TRBD1. The CDR3 extends over 15 amino acids. The junction had 4 bases not matched to a gene; V was cut back by 2 bases and J by 1 base. CDR1 and CDR2 (germline): SGHAT, FQNNGV. The DNA for the CDR3 is TGTGCCAGCAGCTTACTACAGGGGAGGAACACTGAAGCTTTCTTT. The encoded protein is CASSLLQGRNTEAFF.

The sample holds a few counts of this clonotype. The chain employs TRBV6-1 and TRBJ1-6, with no clear D. Germline values: CDR1 MNHNS, CDR2 SASEGT. V was trimmed by 7 bases and J by 6 bases, leaving 13 bases between them. This CDR3 spans 14 amino acids. The CDR3 DNA is TGTGCCAGCATCGGGCCCGGCAGTAATTCACCCCTCCACTTT. Its protein is CASIGPGSNSPLHF.

CDR3 sequence reads: CASSYSMRLGWETQYF. The CDR3 bases are TGTGCCAGCAGTTACTCGATGAGGTTGGGGTGGGAGACCCAGTACTTC. The chain links TRBV6-5 to TRBJ2-5; no clear D gene. The CDR3 extends over 16 amino acids. Trimming cost V 0 bases and J 5 bases, with 16 bases left between them. Germline lookup yields CDR1 MNHEY and CDR2 SVGAGI.

This clonotype appeared a few times. The V gene is TRBV5-6, the J gene TRBJ2-5; weak D call: TRBD2 (5 bases). The CDR3 totals 14 residues. The V end lost 1 base, the J end lost 0 bases, and 7 bases lay between the germline ends. Germline V gene lookup returns CDR1 SGHDT and CDR2 YYEEEE. In DNA, the CDR3 is TGTGCCAGCAGCTTGCGAGGGAACCAAGAGACCCAGTACTTC. Its translation: CASSLRGNQETQYF.

The rearrangement joins TRBV7-2 to TRBJ2-7; D is uncertain. Germline CDR1 is SGHTA and CDR2 is FQGNSA. V was pared by 1 base and J by 4 bases, with 11 bases between. The CDR3 is made up of 14 amino acids. The CDR3: CASSLEGDAYEQYF. The CDR3 DNA reads as TGTGCCAGCAGCTTAGAGGGCGACGCTTACGAGCAGTACTTC.

J is TRBJ2-1 and V is TRBV28, with 8 bases matching TRBD1. Germline-derived CDR1 and CDR2 are MDHEN and SYDVKM. This CDR3 has 13 amino acids. V lost 10 bases to trimming and J lost 7 bases; unmatched junction nucleotides: 9. CDR3 loop: CATKGQGVNEQFF. The CDR3 DNA reads TGTGCCACAAAAGGACAGGGTGTGAATGAGCAGTTCTTC.

The sample holds many counts of this clonotype. V is TRBV5-1 and J is TRBJ1-1, with 10 bases fitting TRBD1. Per germline, CDR1 SGHRS and CDR2 YFSETQ. With V trimmed by 4 bases and J by 0 bases, 6 bases remained unmatched. The CDR3 runs to 16 residues. The CDR3 loop reads CASSQSGQGLNTEAFF. In DNA form, the CDR3 reads TGCGCCAGCAGCCAGTCGGGACAGGGGTTGAACACTGAAGCTTTCTTT.

The chain is built from TRBV6-5 and TRBJ1-5, with unresolved D. V dropped 3 bases and J dropped 5 bases, with 23 bases sitting between them. Germline loops: CDR1 MNHEY, CDR2 SVGAGI. The CDR3 contains 18 residues. The CDR3 nucleotides read TGTGCCAGCAGTTATCCGCATACGGGCCCCGGGCGCGATCAGCCCCAGCATTTT. The encoded protein is CASSYPHTGPGRDQPQHF.

The chain couples TRBV6-1 to TRBJ1-2, with unresolved D. The germline V gene encodes CDR1 MNHNS and CDR2 SASEGT. V was pared by 7 bases and J by 2 bases, with 8 bases between. The CDR3 spans 12 residues. CDR3 in DNA: TGTGCCAGCACCCCTCAGAACTATGGCTACACCTTC. The encoded protein is CASTPQNYGYTF.

The V and J genes are TRBV18 and TRBJ2-7; D gene ambiguous. Trimming stripped 1 base from V and 6 bases from J, with 22 bases between. CDR1 KGHSH and CDR2 LQKENI come from the germline V gene. CDR3 size: 17 residues. CDR3 sequence reads: CASSPRIRTVARGEQYF. The CDR3 DNA follows: TGTGCCAGCTCACCACGTATTAGAACAGTAGCCCGAGGCGAGCAGTACTTC.

The chain recombines TRBV6-2 or TRBV6-3 with TRBJ1-5; perhaps TRBD1 as D (5 bases). The germline CDR1 and CDR2 sequences are MNHEY and SVGEGT. CDR3 length: 15 amino acids. V lost 6 bases and J lost 0, with 12 bases in between. This CDR3 is CASRGAGHSNQPQHF. Written as DNA, the CDR3 is TGTGCCAGCAGAGGGGCAGGCCATAGCAATCAGCCCCAGCATTTT.

V usage is TRBV10-3 and J usage is TRBJ2-5, with D perhaps TRBD1 (7 bases). V lost 6 bases and J 5 bases, leaving 10 bases between the germline ends. Germline V CDR1 and CDR2: ENHRY, SYGVKD. The CDR3 spans 12 residues. This chain's CDR3 is CAISQGGETQYF. CDR3 DNA sequence: TGTGCCATCAGCCAGGGGGGTGAGACCCAGTACTTC.

This clonotype was seen only a few times. The CDR3 here is CASTTRGRDFDEQFF. Here the CDR3 DNA reads TGCGCCAGCACCACTCGGGGCAGGGATTTTGATGAGCAGTTCTTC. The chain uses TRBV5-1 and TRBJ2-1, with D tentatively TRBD1 or TRBD2 (5 bases each). Germline V gene data show CDR1 as SGHRS and CDR2 as YFSETQ. This CDR3 region has 15 residues. Trimming left V 6 bases short and J 8 bases short, with 21 bases between. The variable domain in full, with the rest retrieved from reference TRBV5-1 and TRBJ2-1, is KAGVTQTPRYLIKTRGQQVTLSCSPISGHRSVSWYQQTPGQGLQFLFEYFSETQRNKGNFPGRFSGRQFSNSRSEMNVSTLELGDSALYLCASTTRGRDFDEQFFGPGTRLTVL.

This clonotype was counted only a few times. The chain combines TRBV20-1 with TRBJ2-3, with TRBD1 identical over 10 bases. The V gene's germline CDR1 is DFQATT and CDR2 SNEGSKA (reference sequence). With V trimmed by 0 bases and J by 4 bases, 7 bases remained unmatched. The CDR3 is made up of 16 amino acids. The CDR3 DNA sequence: TGCAGTGCTAGAGACCCCCGGGACAGGGGCGCAGATACGCAGTATTTT. This encodes CSARDPRDRGADTQYF.

The chain links TRBV20-1 to TRBJ1-5, with no clear D. The V gene lost 5 bases and the J gene lost 4 bases, with 9 bases spanning the gap. The germline CDR1 and CDR2 sequences are DFQATT and SNEGSKA (reference sequence). There are 12 residues in the CDR3. Here the CDR3 DNA reads TGCAGTGCTTTCGACGGGAATCAGCCCCAGCATTTT. The encoded protein is CSAFDGNQPQHF.

This clonotype was detected a few times. The rearrangement joins TRBV29-1 to TRBJ2-1; unclear D gene. There are 14 residues in the CDR3. Germline CDR1 SQVTM, CDR2 ANQGSEA. Deletions cut 7 bases from V and 4 bases from J, with 17 bases between. In DNA, the CDR3 is TGCAGCGCTCTCAGACCCCCTATTTACAATGAGCAGTTCTTC. It is translated as CSALRPPIYNEQFF.

The chain's CDR3 is CASSQYPSSGPYEQYF. Here the CDR3 DNA reads TGCGCCAGCAGCCAATACCCCTCTAGCGGTCCCTACGAGCAGTACTTC. The gene calls are TRBV4-3 and TRBJ2-7; TRBD2 matches at 7 bases. Germline CDR1 and CDR2: LGHNA and YSLEER. V gave up 2 bases and J gave up 2 bases; unmatched junction bases: 9. The CDR3 spans 16 residues.

This chain connects TRBV20-1 to TRBJ2-5, with TRBD2 matching 7 bases. V lost 2 bases to trimming and J lost 2 bases; unmatched junction nucleotides: 8. Germline V gene lookup returns CDR1 DFQATT and CDR2 SNEGSKA (reference sequence). The length of the CDR3 is 15 residues. The CDR3 sequence: CSARKSGEPQETQYF. The CDR3 DNA reads TGCAGTGCTAGAAAGAGCGGGGAGCCACAAGAGACCCAGTACTTC.

About this clonotype: With a much larger clone just one base away, this may be a read error. J is TRBJ2-2 and V is TRBV12-3 or TRBV12-4; perhaps TRBD1 as D (6 bases). CDR3 length: 13 amino acids. V gave up 3 bases and J gave up 7 bases, with 9 bases separating them. CDR3 sequence (DNA): TGTGCCAGCAGTTTGGGGGCCAGCGGGGAGCTGTTTTTT. Protein product: CASSLGASGELFF.

The table lists this clonotype with many counts. V and J are TRBV5-1 and TRBJ1-6; D is perhaps TRBD1 (6 bases). V was pared by 0 bases and J by 5 bases, with 12 bases between. This CDR3 spans 16 amino acids. Germline-derived CDR1 and CDR2 are SGHRS and YFSETQ. CDR3 nucleotides: TGCGCCAGCAGCTTGGCCGGACAGAGAGATAATTCACCCCTCCACTTT. This sequence encodes CASSLAGQRDNSPLHF.

CDR3 nucleotides: TGTGCCAGCAGCTTAATAGGGAGGGGTTCCTATGGCTACACCTTC. Encoded protein: CASSLIGRGSYGYTF. The chain carries TRBV7-9 and TRBJ1-2; tentatively, D is TRBD1 (5 bases). Trimming removed 2 bases from V and 4 bases from J, with 14 bases in between. The CDR3 sequence is 15 residues long. CDR1 and CDR2 (germline): SEHNR, FQNEAQ (reference sequence).